This T cell receptor (beta chain) was observed in a study of T cells in Graves' hyperthyroidism and ophthalmopathy. Findings and caveats of the study: The blood repertoire included most of the expanded thyroid clonotypes above 0.001. The model anticipated ophthalmopathy a median around six months pre-onset.

The germline gives CDR1 SNHLY, CDR2 FYNNEI. There are 14 residues in the CDR3. Germline trimming cut 8 bases from V and 3 bases from J; bases unmatched to any gene: 7. This clonotype has a handful of counts. The antigen is undetermined. For the diagnoses, clinical symptoms, serum thyroxine and TRAb, thyroid ultrasound and orbital computed tomography were used. RNA transcripts gave rise to amplified TCR beta CDR3 regions. Primed by the HTBI set, a first-round RT-PCR was run on the TCR CDR3. TCRdb used MiXCR to reprocess the multiplex PCR reads, holding one entry per CDR3 protein. This table holds roughly 500,000 distinct CDR3 sequences, over 45% found once.

Sequencing used peripheral blood or thyroid tissue (not recorded which). The chain links TRBV2 to TRBJ2-5; TRBD1 agrees at 9 bases. The receptor's source is an adult woman with Graves' disease, either hyperthyroidism or ophthalmopathy (not recorded which). CDR3 sequence (DNA): TGTGCCAGCGTTCCGACAGGGGGGAAAGAGACCCAGTACTTC. It yields the protein CASVPTGGKETQYF.